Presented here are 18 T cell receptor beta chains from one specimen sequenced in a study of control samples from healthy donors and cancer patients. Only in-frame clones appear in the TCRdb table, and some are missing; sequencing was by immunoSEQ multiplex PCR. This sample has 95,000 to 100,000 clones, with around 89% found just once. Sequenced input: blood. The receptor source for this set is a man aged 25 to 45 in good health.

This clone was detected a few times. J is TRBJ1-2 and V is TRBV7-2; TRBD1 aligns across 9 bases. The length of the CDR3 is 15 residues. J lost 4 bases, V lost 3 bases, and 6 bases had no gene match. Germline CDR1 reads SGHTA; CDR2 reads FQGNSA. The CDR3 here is CASSLGQGNLYGYTF. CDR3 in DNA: TGTGCCAGCAGCTTGGGACAGGGAAACCTCTATGGCTACACCTTC.

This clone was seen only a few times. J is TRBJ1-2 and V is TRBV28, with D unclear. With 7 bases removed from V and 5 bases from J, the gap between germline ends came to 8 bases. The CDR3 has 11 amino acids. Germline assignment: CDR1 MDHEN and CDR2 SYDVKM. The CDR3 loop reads CASKETYGYTF. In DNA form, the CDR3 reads TGTGCCAGCAAGGAAACATATGGCTACACCTTC.

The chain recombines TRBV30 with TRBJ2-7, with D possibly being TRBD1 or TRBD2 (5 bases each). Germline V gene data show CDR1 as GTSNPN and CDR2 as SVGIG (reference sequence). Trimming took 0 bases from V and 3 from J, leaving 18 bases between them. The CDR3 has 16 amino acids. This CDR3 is CAWSVSRDPGSYEQYV. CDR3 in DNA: TGTGCCTGGAGTGTATCCCGGGACCCGGGCAGCTACGAGCAGTACGTC.

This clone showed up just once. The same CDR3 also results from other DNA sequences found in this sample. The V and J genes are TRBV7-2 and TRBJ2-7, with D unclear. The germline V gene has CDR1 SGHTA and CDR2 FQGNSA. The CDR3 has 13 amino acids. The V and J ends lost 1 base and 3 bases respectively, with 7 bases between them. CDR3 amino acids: CASSLVGNYEQYF. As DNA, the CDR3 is TGTGCCAGCAGCTTAGTCGGAAACTACGAGCAGTACTTC.

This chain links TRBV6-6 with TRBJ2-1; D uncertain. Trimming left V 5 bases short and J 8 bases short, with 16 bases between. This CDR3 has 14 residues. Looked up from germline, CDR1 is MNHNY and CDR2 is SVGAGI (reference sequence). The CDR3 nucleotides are TGTGCCAGCAGTGTCGACCTCAGAGGCTATGAGCAGTTCTTC. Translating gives CASSVDLRGYEQFF.

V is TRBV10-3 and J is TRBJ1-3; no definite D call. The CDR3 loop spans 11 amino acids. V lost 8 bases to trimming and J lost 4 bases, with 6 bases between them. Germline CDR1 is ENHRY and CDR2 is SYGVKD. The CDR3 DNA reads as TGTGCCATCCTAGAGGGAAACACCATATATTTT. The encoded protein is CAILEGNTIYF.

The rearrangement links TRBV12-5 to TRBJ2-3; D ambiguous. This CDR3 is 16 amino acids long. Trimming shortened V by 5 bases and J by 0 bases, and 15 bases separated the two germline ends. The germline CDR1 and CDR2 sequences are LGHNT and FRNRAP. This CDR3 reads CASGPGSLSSTDTQYF. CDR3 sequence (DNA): TGTGCTAGTGGTCCCGGGTCGTTATCCAGCACAGATACGCAGTATTTT.

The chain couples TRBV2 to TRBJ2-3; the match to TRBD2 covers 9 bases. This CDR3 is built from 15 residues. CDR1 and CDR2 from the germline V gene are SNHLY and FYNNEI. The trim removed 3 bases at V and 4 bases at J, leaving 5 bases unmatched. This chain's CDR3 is CASSDASGTSDTQYF. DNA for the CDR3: TGTGCCAGCAGTGACGCTAGCGGGACTTCAGATACGCAGTATTTT.

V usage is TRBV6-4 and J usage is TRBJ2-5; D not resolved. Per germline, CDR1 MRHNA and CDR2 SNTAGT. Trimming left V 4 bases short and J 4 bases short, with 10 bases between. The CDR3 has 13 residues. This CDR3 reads CASSVQVGETQYF. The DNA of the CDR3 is TGTGCCAGCAGTGTACAAGTGGGAGAGACCCAGTACTTC.

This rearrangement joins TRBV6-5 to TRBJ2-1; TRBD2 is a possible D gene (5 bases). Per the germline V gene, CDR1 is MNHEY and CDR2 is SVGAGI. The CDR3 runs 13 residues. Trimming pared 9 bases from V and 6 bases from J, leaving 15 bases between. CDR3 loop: CASKGGSANEQFF. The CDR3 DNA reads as TGTGCCAGTAAAGGAGGTTCGGCCAATGAGCAGTTCTTC.

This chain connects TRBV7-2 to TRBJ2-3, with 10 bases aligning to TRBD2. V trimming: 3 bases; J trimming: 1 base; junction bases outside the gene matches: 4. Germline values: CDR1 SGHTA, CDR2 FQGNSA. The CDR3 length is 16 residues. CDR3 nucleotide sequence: TGTGCCAGCAGCTTTTTGGGGACTAGCGGCACAGATACGCAGTATTTT. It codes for CASSFLGTSGTDTQYF.

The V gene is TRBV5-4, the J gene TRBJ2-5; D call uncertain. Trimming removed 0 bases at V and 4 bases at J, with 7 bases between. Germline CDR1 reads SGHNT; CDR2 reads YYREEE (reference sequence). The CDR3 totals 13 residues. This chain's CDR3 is CASSLGERETQYF. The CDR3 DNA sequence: TGTGCCAGCAGCTTGGGGGAACGAGAGACCCAGTACTTC.

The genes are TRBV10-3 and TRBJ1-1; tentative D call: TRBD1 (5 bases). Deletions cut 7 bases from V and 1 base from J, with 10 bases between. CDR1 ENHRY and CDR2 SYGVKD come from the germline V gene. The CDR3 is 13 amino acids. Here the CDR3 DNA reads TGTGCCATCAAATTTGACAGGAACACTGAAGCTTTCTTT. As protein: CAIKFDRNTEAFF.

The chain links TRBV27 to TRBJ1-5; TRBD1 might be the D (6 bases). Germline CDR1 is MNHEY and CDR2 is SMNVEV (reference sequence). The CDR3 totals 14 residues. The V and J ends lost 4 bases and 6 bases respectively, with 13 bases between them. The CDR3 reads CASSSGGLGQPQHF. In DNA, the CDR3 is TGTGCCAGCAGTTCCGGGGGGCTGGGTCAGCCCCAGCATTTT.

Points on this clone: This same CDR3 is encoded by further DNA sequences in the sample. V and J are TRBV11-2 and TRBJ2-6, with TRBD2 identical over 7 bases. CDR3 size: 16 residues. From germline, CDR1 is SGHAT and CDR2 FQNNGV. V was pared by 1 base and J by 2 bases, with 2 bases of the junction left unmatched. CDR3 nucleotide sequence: TGTGCCAGCAGCTTAGGTCGGGGGGCTGGGGCCAACGTCCTGACTTTC. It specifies CASSLGRGAGANVLTF. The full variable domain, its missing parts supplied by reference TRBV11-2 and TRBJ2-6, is EAGVAQSPRYKIIEKRQSVAFWCNPISGHATLYWYQQILGQGPKLLIQFQNNGVVDDSQLPKDRFSAERLKGVDSTLKIQPAKLEDSAVYLCASSLGRGAGANVLTFGAGSRLTVL.

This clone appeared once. CDR3 sequence: CASSRAGGQHQPQHF. In DNA, the CDR3 is TGTGCCAGTAGTCGGGCAGGGGGTCAGCATCAGCCCCAGCATTTT. The J gene is TRBJ1-5, the V gene TRBV19; 7 bases are a match to TRBD1. Looked up from germline, CDR1 is LNHDA and CDR2 is SQIVND (reference sequence). CDR3 length: 15 residues. Trimming removed 5 bases from V and 5 bases from J; junction bases left unmatched: 9. The variable domain in full, with the rest retrieved from reference TRBV19 and TRBJ1-5, is DGGITQSPKYLFRKEGQNVTLSCEQNLNHDAMYWYRQDPGQGLRLIYYSQIVNDFQKGDIAEGYSVSREKKESFPLTVTSAQKNPTAFYLCASSRAGGQHQPQHFGDGTRLSIL.

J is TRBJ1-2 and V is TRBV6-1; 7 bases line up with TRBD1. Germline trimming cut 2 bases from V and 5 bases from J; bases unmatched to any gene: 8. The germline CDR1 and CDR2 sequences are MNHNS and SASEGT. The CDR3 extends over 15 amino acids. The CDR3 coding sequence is TGTGCCAGCAGTGAAAAGCCACAGGGGAGTTATGGCTACACCTTC. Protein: CASSEKPQGSYGYTF.

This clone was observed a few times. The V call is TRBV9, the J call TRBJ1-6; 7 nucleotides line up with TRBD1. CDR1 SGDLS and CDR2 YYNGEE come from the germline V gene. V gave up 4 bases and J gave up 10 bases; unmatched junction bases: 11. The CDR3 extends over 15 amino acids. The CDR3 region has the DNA TGTGCCAGCAGCTACGACAGGGTTAACTCCTCACCCCTCCACTTT. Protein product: CASSYDRVNSSPLHF.